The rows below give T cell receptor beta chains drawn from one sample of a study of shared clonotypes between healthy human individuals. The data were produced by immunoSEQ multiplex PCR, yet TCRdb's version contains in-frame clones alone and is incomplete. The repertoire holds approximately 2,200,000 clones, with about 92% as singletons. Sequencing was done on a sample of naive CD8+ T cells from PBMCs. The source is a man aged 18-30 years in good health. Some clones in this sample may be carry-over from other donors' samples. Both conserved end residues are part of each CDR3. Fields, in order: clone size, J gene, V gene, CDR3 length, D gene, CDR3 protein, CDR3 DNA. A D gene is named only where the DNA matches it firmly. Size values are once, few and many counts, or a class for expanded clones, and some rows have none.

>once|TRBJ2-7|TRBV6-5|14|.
CASSYSPNTYEQYF
TGTGCCAGCAGTTACTCGCCCAACACCTACGAGCAGTACTTC
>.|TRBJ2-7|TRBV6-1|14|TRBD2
CASSTPGGLTEQYF
TGTGCCAGCAGTACCCCCGGGGGGTTGACCGAGCAGTACTTC
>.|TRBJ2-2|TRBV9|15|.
CASSVEGGPAGELFF
TGTGCCAGCAGCGTAGAAGGAGGACCGGCCGGGGAGCTGTTTTTT
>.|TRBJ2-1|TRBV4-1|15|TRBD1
CASKNRGSSYNEQFF
TGCGCCAGCAAAAACAGGGGAAGCTCCTACAATGAGCAGTTCTTC
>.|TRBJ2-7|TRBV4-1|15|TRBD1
CASSQDRGQGNEQYF
TGCGCCAGCAGCCAAGATCGAGGACAGGGAAACGAGCAGTACTTC
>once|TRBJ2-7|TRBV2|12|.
CASHSSSYEQYF
TGTGCCAGCCATAGCTCGTCCTACGAGCAGTACTTC
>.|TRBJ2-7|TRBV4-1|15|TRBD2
CASSLTTGGSGEQYF
TGCGCCAGCAGCCTAACGACGGGGGGGTCAGGCGAGCAGTACTTC
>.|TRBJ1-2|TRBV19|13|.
CASSIQGGYGYTF
TGTGCCAGTAGTATACAGGGCGGCTATGGCTACACCTTC
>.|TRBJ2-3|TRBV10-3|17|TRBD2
CAISERASGSSTDTQYF
TGTGCCATCAGTGAGAGGGCTAGCGGGAGTAGCACAGATACGCAGTATTTT
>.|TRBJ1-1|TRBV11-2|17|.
CASSFTDRHPVNTEAFF
TGTGCCAGCAGCTTTACCGATAGACACCCGGTTAACACTGAAGCTTTCTTT
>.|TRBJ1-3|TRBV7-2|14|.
CASSLWAGGNTIYF
TGTGCCAGCAGCTTATGGGCAGGGGGAAACACCATATATTTT
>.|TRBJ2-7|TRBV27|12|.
CASSPLRGEQYF
TGTGCCAGCAGTCCCCTCCGGGGCGAGCAGTACTTC
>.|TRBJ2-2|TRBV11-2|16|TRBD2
CASSFRLAGRTGELFF
TGTGCCAGCAGCTTCCGACTAGCGGGAAGGACCGGGGAGCTGTTTTTT
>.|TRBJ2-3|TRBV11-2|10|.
CASSQDTQYF
TGTGCCAGCAGCCAAGATACGCAGTATTTT
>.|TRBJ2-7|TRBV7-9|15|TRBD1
CASSFTGQGIGEQYF
TGTGCCAGCAGCTTTACGGGACAGGGTATTGGAGAGCAGTACTTC
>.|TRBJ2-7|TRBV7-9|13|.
CASSLGGLYEQYF
TGTGCCAGCAGCTTAGGGGGGCTCTACGAGCAGTACTTC
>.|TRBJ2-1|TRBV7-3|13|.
CASSPDGYNEQFF
TGTGCCAGCAGCCCCGACGGGTACAATGAGCAGTTCTTC
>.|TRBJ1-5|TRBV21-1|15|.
CASTLSLIGNQPQHF
TGTGCCAGCACCCTATCCCTGATAGGCAATCAGCCCCAGCATTTT
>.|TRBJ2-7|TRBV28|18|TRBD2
CASSVLGPGGEGAYEQYF
TGTGCCAGCAGCGTACTAGGGCCCGGGGGGGAGGGCGCCTACGAGCAGTACTTC
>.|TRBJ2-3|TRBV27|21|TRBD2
CASSLYPPGRVAGGPTDTQYF
TGTGCCAGCAGTTTATATCCTCCGGGGAGGGTAGCGGGAGGGCCCACAGATACGCAGTATTTT
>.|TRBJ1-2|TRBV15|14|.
CATSTSGQVYGYTF
TGTGCCACCAGCACTTCAGGACAAGTCTATGGCTACACCTTC
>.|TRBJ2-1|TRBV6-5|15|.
CASTGTGRVDNEQFF
TGTGCCAGCACCGGAACAGGGAGAGTAGACAATGAGCAGTTCTTC
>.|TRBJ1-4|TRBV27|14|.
CASRGRGPNEKLFF
TGTGCCAGCAGAGGCAGGGGTCCTAATGAAAAACTGTTTTTT
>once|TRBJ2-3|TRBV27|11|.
CASNRGNTQYF
TGTGCCAGCAATAGGGGGAATACGCAGTATTTT
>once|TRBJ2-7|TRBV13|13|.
CASSLGGGEEQYF
TGTGCCAGCAGCTTAGGGGGCGGGGAGGAGCAGTACTTC
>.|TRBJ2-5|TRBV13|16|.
CASSLVRDTSQETQYF
TGTGCCAGCAGCTTGGTCCGGGACACGTCCCAAGAGACCCAGTACTTC
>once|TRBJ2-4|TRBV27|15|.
CASSPHTLAKNIQYF
TGTGCCAGCAGTCCACATACCCTAGCCAAAAACATTCAGTACTTC
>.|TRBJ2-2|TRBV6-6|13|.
CASSITGPGELFF
TGTGCCAGCAGTATCACAGGGCCCGGGGAGCTGTTTTTT
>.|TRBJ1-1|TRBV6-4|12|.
CASSTLFTEAFF
TGTGCCAGCAGCACACTTTTCACTGAAGCTTTCTTT
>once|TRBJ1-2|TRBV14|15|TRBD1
CASSEPGQPWDGYTF
TGTGCCAGCAGCGAACCGGGACAGCCCTGGGATGGCTACACCTTC
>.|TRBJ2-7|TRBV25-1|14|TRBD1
CASGPGQGAYEQYF
TGTGCCAGCGGACCGGGACAGGGCGCCTACGAGCAGTACTTC
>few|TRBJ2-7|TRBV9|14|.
CASSVGGTAYEQYF
TGTGCCAGCAGCGTAGGCGGGACGGCCTACGAGCAGTACTTC
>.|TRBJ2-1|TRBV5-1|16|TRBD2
CASSLISGGAYNEQFF
TGCGCCAGCAGCCTCATTAGCGGGGGAGCCTACAATGAGCAGTTCTTC
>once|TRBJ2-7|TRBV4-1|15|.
CASSQGGGIRLEQYF
TGCGCCAGCAGCCAAGGTGGAGGAATTCGGCTCGAGCAGTACTTC
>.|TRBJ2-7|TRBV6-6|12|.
CASSTGWGEQYF
TGTGCCAGCAGCACAGGGTGGGGCGAGCAGTACTTC
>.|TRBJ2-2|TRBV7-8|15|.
CASSSPLPNTGELFF
TGTGCCAGCAGCTCCCCCCTCCCTAACACCGGGGAGCTGTTTTTT
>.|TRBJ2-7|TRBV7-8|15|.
CASSPRQAGYYEQYF
TGTGCCAGCAGCCCTCGACAGGCCGGGTACTACGAGCAGTACTTC
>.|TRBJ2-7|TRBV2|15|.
CASNFPAEDPYEQYF
TGTGCCAGCAACTTTCCAGCGGAAGATCCCTACGAGCAGTACTTC
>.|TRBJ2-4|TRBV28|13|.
CASSDLRSDIQYF
TGTGCCAGCAGCGACCTGCGCTCAGACATTCAGTACTTC
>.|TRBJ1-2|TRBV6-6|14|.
CASSYTPSYYGYTF
TGTGCCAGCAGTTACACCCCGTCCTACTATGGCTACACCTTC
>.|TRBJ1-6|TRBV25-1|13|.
CASSEWPDSPLHF
TGTGCCAGCAGTGAATGGCCGGATTCACCCCTCCACTTT
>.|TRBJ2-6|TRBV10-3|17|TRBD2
CAISGWREISGANVLTF
TGTGCCATCAGTGGATGGCGGGAGATCTCTGGGGCCAACGTCCTGACTTTC